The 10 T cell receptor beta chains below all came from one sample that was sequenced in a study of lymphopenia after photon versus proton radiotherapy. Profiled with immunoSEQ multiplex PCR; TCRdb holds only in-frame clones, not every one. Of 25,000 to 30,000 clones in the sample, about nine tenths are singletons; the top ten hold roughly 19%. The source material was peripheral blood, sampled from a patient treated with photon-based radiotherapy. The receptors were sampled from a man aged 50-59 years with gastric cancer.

CDR3 nucleotides: TGTGCCTGGAGTATCCGGGTTTCCTATGGCTACACCTTC. This codes for CAWSIRVSYGYTF. V gene TRBV30 combines with J gene TRBJ1-2, with unresolved D. The CDR3 is made up of 13 amino acids. V was shortened by 2 bases and J by 4 bases, with 11 bases between the two germline ends. Germline V gene data show CDR1 as GTSNPN and CDR2 as SVGIG (reference sequence).

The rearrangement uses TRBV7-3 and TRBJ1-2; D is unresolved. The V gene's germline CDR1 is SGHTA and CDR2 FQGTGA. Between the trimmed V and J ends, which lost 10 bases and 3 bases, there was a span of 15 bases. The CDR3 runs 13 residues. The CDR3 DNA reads TGTGCCACCCCGAGGGCAGGTCACTATGGCTACACCTTC. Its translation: CATPRAGHYGYTF.

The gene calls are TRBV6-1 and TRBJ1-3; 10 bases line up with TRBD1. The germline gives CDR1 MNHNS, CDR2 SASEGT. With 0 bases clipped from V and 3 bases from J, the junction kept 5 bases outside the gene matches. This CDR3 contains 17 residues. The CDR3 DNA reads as TGTGCCAGCAGTGAAGCGCCGGGACAGGGGTTTGGAAACACCATATATTTT. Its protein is CASSEAPGQGFGNTIYF.

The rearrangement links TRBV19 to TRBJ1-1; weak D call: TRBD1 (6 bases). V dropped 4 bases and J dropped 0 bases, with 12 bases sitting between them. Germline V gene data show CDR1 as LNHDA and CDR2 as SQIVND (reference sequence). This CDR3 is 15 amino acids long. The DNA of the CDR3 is TGTGCCAGTAGTACTTCGACAGGCATGAACACTGAAGCTTTCTTT. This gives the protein CASSTSTGMNTEAFF.

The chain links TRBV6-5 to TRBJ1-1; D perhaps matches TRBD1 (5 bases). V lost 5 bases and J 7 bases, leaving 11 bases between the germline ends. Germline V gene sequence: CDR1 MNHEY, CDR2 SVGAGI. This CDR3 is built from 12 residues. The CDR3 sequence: CASSRGSGEAFF. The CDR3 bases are TGTGCCAGCAGTAGGGGATCAGGTGAAGCTTTCTTT.

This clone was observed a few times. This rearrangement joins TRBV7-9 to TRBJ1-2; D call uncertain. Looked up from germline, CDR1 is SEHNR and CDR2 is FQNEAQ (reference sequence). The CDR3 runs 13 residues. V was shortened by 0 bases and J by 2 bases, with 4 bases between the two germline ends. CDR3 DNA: TGTGCCAGCAGCTTAGCACAGAACTATGGCTACACCTTC. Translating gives CASSLAQNYGYTF. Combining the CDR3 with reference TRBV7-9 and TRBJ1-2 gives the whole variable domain DTGVSQNPRHKITKRGQNVTFRCDPISEHNRLYWYRQTLGQGPEFLTYFQNEAQLEKSRLLSDRFSAERPKGSFSTLEIQRTEQGDSAMYLCASSLAQNYGYTFGSGTRLTVV.

In DNA form, the CDR3 reads TGTGCCAGCAGCTGGGGCAATATGAACACTGAAGCTTTCTTT. Translated, it gives CASSWGNMNTEAFF. The chain couples TRBV5-6 to TRBJ1-1, with D perhaps TRBD1 (5 bases). The CDR3 is made up of 14 amino acids. The V end was cut by 3 bases, the J end by 0 bases, with 9 bases between. The germline V gene encodes CDR1 SGHDT and CDR2 YYEEEE. Full variable domain (rest looked up from reference TRBV5-6 and TRBJ1-1): DAGVTQSPTHLIKTRGQQVTLRCSPKSGHDTVSWYQQALGQGPQFIFQYYEEEERQRGNFPDRFSGHQFPNYSSELNVNALLLGDSALYLCASSWGNMNTEAFFGQGTRLTVV.

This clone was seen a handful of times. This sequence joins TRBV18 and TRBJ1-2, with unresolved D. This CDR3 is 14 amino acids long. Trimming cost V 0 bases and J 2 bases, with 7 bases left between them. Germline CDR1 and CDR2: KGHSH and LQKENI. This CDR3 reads CASSPPGTNYGYTF. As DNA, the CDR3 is TGTGCCAGCTCACCACCAGGAACCAACTATGGCTACACCTTC. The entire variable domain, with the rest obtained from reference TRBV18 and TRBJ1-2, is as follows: NAGVMQNPRHLVRRRGQEARLRCSPMKGHSHVYWYRQLPEEGLKFMVYLQKENIIDESGMPKERFSAEFPKEGPSILRIQQVVRGDSAAYFCASSPPGTNYGYTFGSGTRLTVV.

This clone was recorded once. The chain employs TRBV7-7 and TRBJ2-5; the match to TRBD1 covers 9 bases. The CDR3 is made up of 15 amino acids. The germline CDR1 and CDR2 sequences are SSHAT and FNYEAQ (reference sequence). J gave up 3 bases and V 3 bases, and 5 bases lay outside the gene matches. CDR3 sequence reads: CASSLYRDREETQYF. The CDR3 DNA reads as TGTGCCAGCAGCTTGTATCGGGACAGGGAAGAGACCCAGTACTTC.

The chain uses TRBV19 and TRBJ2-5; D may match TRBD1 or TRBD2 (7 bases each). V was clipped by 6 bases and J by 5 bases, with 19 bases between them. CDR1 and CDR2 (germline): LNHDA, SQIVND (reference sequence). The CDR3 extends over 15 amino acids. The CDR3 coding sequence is TGTGCCAGTAGCTCGGGACAGTCCGGGGGGGAGACCCAGTACTTC. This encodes CASSSGQSGGETQYF.